The 15 T cell receptor beta chains reported below all come from one sample, sequenced in a study of blood T cells in healthy people across ages. Then a second PCR, running roughly 7 to 11 cycles, was carried out with a sample-barcoded 5' primer and a J-beta primer mix. TCRdb reanalysed the 5' RACE reads using MiXCR and keeps one entry per CDR3 protein. Here the sample spans around 780,000 distinct CDR3 sequences, more than 55% being singletons. The specimen was blood. These receptors originate from a man aged 35 to 55 in good health.

The chain is built from TRBV29-1 and TRBJ2-3; 7 nucleotides align to TRBD1. CDR1 and CDR2 from the germline V gene are SQVTM and ANQGSEA. CDR3 length: 16 residues. V trimming: 7 bases; J trimming: 1 base; junction bases outside the gene matches: 14. CDR3 amino acids: CSAQVDRRLRTDTQYF. CDR3 coding DNA: TGCAGCGCACAGGTGGACAGGCGCCTCCGCACAGATACGCAGTATTTT.

This clonotype was recorded once. This rearrangement joins TRBV3-1 to TRBJ2-1; 7 nucleotides align to TRBD1. The ends lost 0 bases at V and 0 bases at J; junction bases unmatched: 2. The CDR3 has 16 residues. Germline CDR1 is LGHDT and CDR2 is YNNKEL (reference sequence). The CDR3 loop is CASSQEQGHSYNEQFF. CDR3 DNA sequence: TGTGCCAGCAGCCAAGAACAGGGGCACTCCTACAATGAGCAGTTCTTC.

The chain couples TRBV7-2 to TRBJ2-7; 8 bases match TRBD1. V was clipped by 6 bases and J by 5 bases; unmatched bases: 6. Germline V gives CDR1 SGHTA, CDR2 FQGNSA. The CDR3 totals 13 residues. CDR3 nucleotide sequence: TGTGCCAGCAGTCCCGACAGGGGTGACGAGCAGTACTTC. Protein product: CASSPDRGDEQYF.

With respect to this clonotype: A much bigger clone sits one base away, suggesting this may be a read error. The chain is built from TRBV20-1 and TRBJ1-2; unclear D gene. The CDR3 consists of 14 residues. The germline V and J ends were trimmed by 4 bases and 8 bases, with 20 bases remaining between them. Germline CDR1 is DFQATT and CDR2 is SNEGSKA (reference sequence). The DNA of the CDR3 is TGCAGTGCTAACGCCGGACTCACTTTGGGAGGCTACACCTTC. Encoded protein: CSANAGLTLGGYTF.

The chain has TRBV6-6 and TRBJ2-5, with 16 bases aligning to TRBD2. Germline CDR1 reads MNHNY; CDR2 reads SVGAGI (reference sequence). The CDR3 length is 15 residues. The V and J ends lost 4 bases and 10 bases, in that order; junction bases with no gene match: 6. The CDR3 nucleotides are TGTGCCAGCAGTTTAGGGACTAGCGGGAGGGCCGTCCAGTACTTC. This translates into CASSLGTSGRAVQYF.

The rearrangement uses TRBV25-1 and TRBJ2-1, with 8 bases matching TRBD2. Near its end, the DNA agrees better with TRBJ2-7, so the J call may be wrong. The CDR3 has 13 amino acids. Germline CDR1 MGHDK, CDR2 SYGVNS. The CDR3 coding sequence is TGTGCCAGCAGTGGCGGACTAGCCGGCGAGCAGTACTTC. Translating it yields CASSGGLAGEQYF.

This clonotype was seen more than once but under ten times. The chain joins TRBV7-9 to TRBJ2-6, with 7 bases that match TRBD2. The CDR3 has 18 amino acids. Germline-derived CDR1 and CDR2 are SEHNR and FQNEAQ (reference sequence). V lost 5 bases to trimming and J lost 2 bases; unmatched junction nucleotides: 12. CDR3 DNA sequence: TGTGCCAGCAGCGTCTTGGGGGGGTTCACCGCTGGGGCCAACGTCCTGACTTTC. It encodes CASSVLGGFTAGANVLTF.

V usage is TRBV7-8 and J usage is TRBJ1-5; D gene unclear. CDR3 length: 16 amino acids. Trimming took off 5 bases at V and 2 bases at J, with 16 bases between the two ends. CDR1 SGHVS and CDR2 FQNEAQ come from the germline V gene. The CDR3 DNA follows: TGTGCCAGCAGCCCCAGCTTGCGGAGGGGCAATCAGCCCCAGCATTTT. It is translated as CASSPSLRRGNQPQHF. Using reference TRBV7-8 and TRBJ1-5 for the parts outside the CDR3, the full variable domain is GAGVSQSPRYKVAKRGQDVALRCDPISGHVSLFWYQQALGQGPEFLTYFQNEAQLDKSGLPSDRFFAERPEGSVSTLKIQRTQQEDSAVYLCASSPSLRRGNQPQHFGDGTRLSIL.

The chain carries TRBV9 and TRBJ2-1; 9 nucleotides match TRBD2. Germline V lookup: CDR1 SGDLS, CDR2 YYNGEE. V lost 6 bases and J lost 8; bases outside the gene matches: 9. The CDR3 consists of 14 residues. The CDR3 bases are TGTGCCAGCACCCGCCTAGCGGGGTCCGATGAGCAGTTCTTC. Its translation is CASTRLAGSDEQFF.

This clonotype has more than one count but fewer than ten. The chain couples TRBV13 to TRBJ1-1; 9 bases agree with TRBD1. Germline V gives CDR1 PRHDT, CDR2 FYEKMQ (reference sequence). V gave up 5 bases and J gave up 3 bases; unmatched junction bases: 16. The CDR3 loop spans 18 amino acids. The CDR3 bases are TGTGCCAGCAGCCCCGAACGAACAGGGGGCGAAGGGGACACTGAAGCTTTCTTT. This encodes CASSPERTGGEGDTEAFF.

This clonotype was counted a few times. The V call is TRBV4-1, the J call TRBJ2-7, with TRBD2 matching 7 bases. Germline CDR1 is MGHRA and CDR2 is YSYEKL. This CDR3 has 19 amino acids. The J segment lost 3 bases and the V segment lost 2 bases, leaving 19 bases of the junction unmatched. This chain's CDR3 is CASSQISSGNTLGVYEQYF. CDR3 coding DNA: TGCGCCAGCAGCCAAATTTCCAGCGGGAATACCCTAGGGGTCTACGAGCAGTACTTC.

This clonotype was counted between two and nine times. The chain couples TRBV7-2 to TRBJ2-1; maybe TRBD2 (6 bases). V was trimmed by 1 base and J by 9 bases, leaving 10 bases between them. The CDR3 covers 13 residues. Per germline, CDR1 SGHTA and CDR2 FQGNSA. The CDR3 reads CASSLVRDAEQFF. The CDR3 bases are TGTGCCAGCAGCTTAGTGCGGGACGCTGAGCAGTTCTTC.

This clonotype appeared many times. The chain couples TRBV4-3 to TRBJ2-7; 8 bases align to TRBD1. J lost 3 bases, V lost 4 bases, and 11 bases had no gene match. This CDR3 region has 16 residues. CDR1 is LGHNA and CDR2 is YSLEER in the germline V gene. The CDR3 DNA sequence: TGCGCCAGCAGCCCACGAGGACAGGGCAGCCTCTACGAGCAGTACTTC. It encodes CASSPRGQGSLYEQYF.

J is TRBJ2-1 and V is TRBV7-2; 7 nucleotides align to TRBD2. CDR3 size: 16 residues. Germline V gene sequence: CDR1 SGHTA, CDR2 FQGNSA. J was trimmed by 3 bases and V by 0 bases; bases with no gene match: 5. In nucleotides, the CDR3 is TGTGCCAGCAGCTTAGCGGGAGGGCGCCGCTACAATGAGCAGTTCTTC. Amino acids: CASSLAGGRRYNEQFF.

On this clonotype itself: A junction boundary mismatches the germline segment, possibly from a read error. Written as DNA, the CDR3 is TGCACCAGCAGCCACGCGAGTCCTAATGAAAAACTGTTTTTT. Protein: CTSSHASPNEKLFF. The V call is TRBV4-1, the J call TRBJ1-4, with D hard to call. The CDR3 extends over 14 amino acids. Germline CDR1 reads MGHRA; CDR2 reads YSYEKL.